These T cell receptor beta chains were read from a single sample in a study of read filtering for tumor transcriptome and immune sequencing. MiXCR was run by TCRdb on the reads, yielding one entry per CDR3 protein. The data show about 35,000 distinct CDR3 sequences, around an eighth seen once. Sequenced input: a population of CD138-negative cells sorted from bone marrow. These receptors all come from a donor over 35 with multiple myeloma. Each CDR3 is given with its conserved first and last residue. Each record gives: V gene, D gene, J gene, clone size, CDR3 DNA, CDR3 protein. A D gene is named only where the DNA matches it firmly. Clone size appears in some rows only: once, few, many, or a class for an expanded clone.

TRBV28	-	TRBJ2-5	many	TGTGCCAGCAGCCGGGAGACGTTTCTCCTGGAGACCCAGTACTTC	CASSRETFLLETQYF
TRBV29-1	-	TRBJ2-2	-	TGCAGCGTTGCCTACAACACCGGGGAGCTGTTTTTT	CSVAYNTGELFF
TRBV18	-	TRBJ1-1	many	TGTGCCAGCTCACCACGAGGGGAGACTGAAGCTTTCTTT	CASSPRGETEAFF
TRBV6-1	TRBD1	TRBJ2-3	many	TGTGCCAGCAGACCCGACAGGGTGTCAGCTACGCAGTATTTT	CASRPDRVSATQYF
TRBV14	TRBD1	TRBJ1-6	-	TGTGCCAGCAGCGCGGACAGGCCTTTGCCCTATAATTCACCCCTCCACTTT	CASSADRPLPYNSPLHF
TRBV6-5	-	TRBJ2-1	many	TGTGCCAGCAGCCTCGGAAACAGCCTCCATGAAAAGTTCTTC	CASSLGNSLHEKFF
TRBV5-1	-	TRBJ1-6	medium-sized	TGCGCCAGCAGCTTGAGGAAGGTGGGTTCACCCCTCCACTTT	CASSLRKVGSPLHF
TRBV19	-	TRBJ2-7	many	TGTGCCAGTAGTATACGGTCCGGGGGAGCCGAGTTATACGAGCAGTACTTC	CASSIRSGGAELYEQYF
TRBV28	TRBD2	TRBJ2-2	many	TGTGCCAGCAGTTCCAAACGACTAGCGGGAGAGAACACCGGGGAGCTGTTTTTT	CASSSKRLAGENTGELFF
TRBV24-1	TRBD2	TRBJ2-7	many	TGTGCCACCAGTGATCCTAGCGGGAGTACCTACGAGCAGTACTTC	CATSDPSGSTYEQYF
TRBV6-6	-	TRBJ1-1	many	TGTGCCAGCAGTCCCAAGTTGAACACTGAAGCTTTCTTT	CASSPKLNTEAFF
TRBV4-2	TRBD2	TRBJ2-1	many	TGTGCCAGCAGCCGACCCGGGACTAGCGGCTACTCTGAGCAGTTCTTC	CASSRPGTSGYSEQFF
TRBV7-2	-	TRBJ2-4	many	TGTGCCAGCAGCCCAACCGCCCTACTAGGTAGCATTCAGTACTTC	CASSPTALLGSIQYF
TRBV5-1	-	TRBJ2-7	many	TGCGCCAGCAGCTGGGGTCGGGCGGCGGGGGAGCAGTACTTC	CASSWGRAAGEQYF
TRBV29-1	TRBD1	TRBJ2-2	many	TGCAGCGTTTCCTTCACAGGGGGCAGCACCGGGGAGCTGTTTTTT	CSVSFTGGSTGELFF
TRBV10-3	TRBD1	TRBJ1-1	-	TGTGCCATTAGGACAGGGGACGACACTGAAGCTTTCTTT	CAIRTGDDTEAFF
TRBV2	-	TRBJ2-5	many	TGTGCCAGCCAGGGAGCCCAAGAGACCCAGTACTTC	CASQGAQETQYF
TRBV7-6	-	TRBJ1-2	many	TGTGCCAGCAGCTTAAGTGGTGCAGGGGAGGGCTACACCTTC	CASSLSGAGEGYTF
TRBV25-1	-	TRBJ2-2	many	TGTGCCAGCATGGGGTCTTCACTTACGAGGACCGGGGAGCTGTTTTTT	CASMGSSLTRTGELFF
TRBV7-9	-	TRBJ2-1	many	TGTGCCAGCAGTACCGGGGGGCGGGAACCAGATGAGCAGTTCTTC	CASSTGGREPDEQFF
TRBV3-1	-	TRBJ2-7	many	TGTGCCAGCAGCCCATTCCTGCAGGGAGGTCCCCTGGAGCAGTACTTC	CASSPFLQGGPLEQYF
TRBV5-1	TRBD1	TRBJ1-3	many	TGCGCCAGCAGCTTGGAGGGGGCGACTGGAAACACCATATATTTT	CASSLEGATGNTIYF
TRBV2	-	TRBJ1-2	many	TGTGCCAGCAGACACCCCACGGGGATTAGGACCTTC	CASRHPTGIRTF
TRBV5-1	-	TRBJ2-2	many	TGCGCCAGCAGACAAATACAGGGTAACACCGGGGAGCTGTTTTTT	CASRQIQGNTGELFF
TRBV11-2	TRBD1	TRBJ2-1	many	TGTGCCAGCACCTTTCGGCCCTTGACAGGGTTCAGCTCCTACAATGAGCAGTTCTTC	CASTFRPLTGFSSYNEQFF
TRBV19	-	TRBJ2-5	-	TGTGCCAATAGTACCCATGGAGAGACCCAGTACTTC	CANSTHGETQYF
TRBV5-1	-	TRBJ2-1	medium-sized	TGCGCCAGCAGCCCGACAGGAACGTCCTACAATGAGCAGTTCTTC	CASSPTGTSYNEQFF
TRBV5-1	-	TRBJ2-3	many	TGCGCCAGCACCCTGGGCCCCCGGCAGTATTTT	CASTLGPRQYF
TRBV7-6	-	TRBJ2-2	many	TGTGCCAGCAACGACTACCAGAACACCGGGGAGCTGTTTTTT	CASNDYQNTGELFF
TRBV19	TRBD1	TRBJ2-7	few	TGTGCCAGCGAAGACAGGGGTCTGGGCGAGCAGTACTTC	CASEDRGLGEQYF
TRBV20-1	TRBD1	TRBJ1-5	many	TGCAGTGTAGACAGGGGGCTTTCTCAGCCCCAGCATTTT	CSVDRGLSQPQHF
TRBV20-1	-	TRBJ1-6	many	TGCAGTGCTAGACAGTGGGGGAGGGGGAATTCACCCCTCCACTTT	CSARQWGRGNSPLHF
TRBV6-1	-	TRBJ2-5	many	TGTGCCAGCAGTGACACCGGTCGGGAGACCCAGTACTTC	CASSDTGRETQYF
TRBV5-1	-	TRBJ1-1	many	TGCGCCAGCAGCTGGGACACTGAAGCTTTCTTT	CASSWDTEAFF
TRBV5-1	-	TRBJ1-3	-	TGCGCCAGCAGCTTGGGTGGGGAAGGAAACACCATATATTTT	CASSLGGEGNTIYF
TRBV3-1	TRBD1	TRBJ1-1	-	TGTGCCAGCAGTCGACAGGGGGCGGACACTGAAGCTTTCTTT	CASSRQGADTEAFF
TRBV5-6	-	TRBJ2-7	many	TGTGCCAGCAGCGCCTCGAGTTACGAGCAGTACTTC	CASSASSYEQYF
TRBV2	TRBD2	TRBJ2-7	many	TGTGCCAGCAGTAGGGAGCGGGGGACCTACGAGCAGTACTTC	CASSRERGTYEQYF
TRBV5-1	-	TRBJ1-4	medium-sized	TGCGCCAGCAGCTTCGGGTCAACTAATGAAAAACTGTTTTTT	CASSFGSTNEKLFF
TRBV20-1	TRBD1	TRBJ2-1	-	TGCAGCGTTGACAGGGGAAACATCAAGGAGCAGTTCTTC	CSVDRGNIKEQFF
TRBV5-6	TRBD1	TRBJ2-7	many	TGTGCCAGCAGCTATCCGGGACAGGGGGTCGACGAGCAGTACTTC	CASSYPGQGVDEQYF